What follows are 11 T cell receptor beta chains derived from one specimen sequenced in a study of blood T cells in healthy people across ages. A second 7 to 11 cycle PCR used barcoded and J-beta primers. TCRdb fed the 5' RACE reads into MiXCR, producing one record per CDR3 protein. The sample has 1 million or so distinct CDR3 sequences; roughly a quarter are singletons. These data were also reused for a study on T cells of mothers and their children.

Sequenced sample: blood. The origin of the receptors is a girl aged 2 to 10 in good health.

V gene TRBV7-3 combines with J gene TRBJ2-3; D not resolved. This CDR3 is built from 15 residues. Trimming left V 3 bases short and J 2 bases short, with 12 bases between. Germline assignment: CDR1 SGHTA and CDR2 FQGTGA. CDR3 residues: CASSFVPGPTDTQYF. CDR3 DNA sequence: TGTGCCAGCAGCTTCGTCCCTGGCCCCACAGATACGCAGTATTTT.

The chain joins TRBV5-1 to TRBJ1-4; TRBD1 matches at 9 bases. The V and J ends lost 7 bases and 8 bases, in that order; junction bases with no gene match: 9. Germline CDR1 is SGHRS and CDR2 is YFSETQ. This CDR3 comprises 14 residues. The CDR3 bases are TGCGCCAGCTCAGTTCGGGACAGGGACGAAAAACTGTTTTTT. Translation gives CASSVRDRDEKLFF. The variable domain in full, completed from reference TRBV5-1 and TRBJ1-4, reads KAGVTQTPRYLIKTRGQQVTLSCSPISGHRSVSWYQQTPGQGLQFLFEYFSETQRNKGNFPGRFSGRQFSNSRSEMNVSTLELGDSALYLCASSVRDRDEKLFFGSGTQLSVL.

The chain uses TRBV14 and TRBJ2-1, with 7 bases matching TRBD1. CDR1 SGHDN and CDR2 FVKESK come from the germline V gene. Trimming removed 2 bases from V and 3 bases from J; junction bases left unmatched: 7. The CDR3 runs 16 residues. The CDR3 protein is CASSQPGQNVYNEQFF. CDR3 bases: TGTGCCAGCAGCCAACCGGGACAGAACGTCTACAATGAGCAGTTCTTC.

The chain employs TRBV6-1 and TRBJ1-6; 8 bases fit TRBD1. This CDR3 has 16 amino acids. V trimming: 5 bases; J trimming: 6 bases; junction bases outside the gene matches: 9. Germline V gene sequence: CDR1 MNHNS, CDR2 SASEGT. CDR3 in amino acids: CASSQETGDFNSPLHF. The CDR3 bases are TGTGCCAGCAGTCAGGAGACAGGGGATTTTAATTCACCCCTCCACTTT.

This clonotype was recorded a few times. V usage is TRBV11-2 and J usage is TRBJ1-6; 10 nucleotides line up with TRBD1. The germline V gene encodes CDR1 SGHAT and CDR2 FQNNGV. The CDR3 sequence is 15 residues long. The trim removed 5 bases at V and 13 bases at J, leaving 11 bases unmatched. The CDR3 DNA reads TGTGCCAGCAGCCACCACGGGACAGGGGATAAGCCCCTCCACTTT. The encoded protein is CASSHHGTGDKPLHF.

This chain joins TRBV6-2 or TRBV6-3 and TRBJ2-5; 11 positions match TRBD2. CDR1 MNHEY and CDR2 SVGEGT come from the germline V gene. Unmatched junction bases numbered 10, after V lost 0 bases and J lost 4 bases. The CDR3 covers 18 residues. The CDR3 DNA follows: TGTGCCAGCAGTTACTCGATACTAGCGGGAGAATTTGGAGAGACCCAGTACTTC. Residues: CASSYSILAGEFGETQYF.

This sequence joins TRBV29-1 and TRBJ2-3; 8 nucleotides agree with TRBD2. Germline CDR1 and CDR2: SQVTM and ANQGSEA. Trimming took 8 bases from V and 0 from J; bases not matched to a gene: 10. This CDR3 has 15 residues. This CDR3 is CSIGGGSGSTDTQYF. The CDR3 DNA sequence: TGCAGCATCGGGGGGGGAAGCGGGAGCACAGATACGCAGTATTTT.

The table lists this clonotype with a few counts. This CDR3 reads CASSSLVRDWNEQFF. CDR3 nucleotides: TGTGCCAGCAGCTCACTAGTTCGGGATTGGAATGAGCAGTTCTTC. V and J are TRBV5-5 and TRBJ2-1; D is possibly TRBD2 (5 bases). The CDR3 is 15 residues long. V was trimmed by 3 bases and J by 7 bases, leaving 17 bases between them. Germline CDR1 and CDR2: SGHKS and YYEKEE (reference sequence).

This clonotype was recorded a few times. This chain links TRBV6-2 or TRBV6-3 with TRBJ2-2; 9 nucleotides agree with TRBD2. Germline values: CDR1 MNHEY, CDR2 SVGEGT. CDR3 length: 18 residues. The V and J ends lost 6 bases and 4 bases, in that order; junction bases with no gene match: 15. CDR3 nucleotides: TGTGCCAGCAGCCGTCTCGTGAGGCGGGAGGGCGGCACCGGGGAGCTGTTTTTT. It is translated as CASSRLVRREGGTGELFF.

This chain's CDR3 is CASTLTGAYNEQFF. The DNA for the CDR3 is TGTGCCAGCACTCTGACAGGGGCCTACAATGAGCAGTTCTTC. The chain links TRBV7-9 to TRBJ2-5; TRBD1 matches at 8 bases. The DNA end lines up better with TRBJ2-1; the J call may be wrong. This CDR3 contains 14 residues. CDR1 is SEHNR, CDR2 FQNEAQ, per germline (reference sequence).

Only a few counts were recorded for this clonotype. The genes are TRBV4-1 and TRBJ2-5; tentative D call: TRBD2 (6 bases). The CDR3 length is 15 residues. Germline CDR1 and CDR2: MGHRA and YSYEKL. Trimming removed 1 base from V and 5 bases from J, with 14 bases in between. CDR3 protein: CASSQAWRAGETQYF. CDR3 nucleotide sequence: TGCGCCAGCAGCCAAGCCTGGAGGGCCGGGGAGACCCAGTACTTC.